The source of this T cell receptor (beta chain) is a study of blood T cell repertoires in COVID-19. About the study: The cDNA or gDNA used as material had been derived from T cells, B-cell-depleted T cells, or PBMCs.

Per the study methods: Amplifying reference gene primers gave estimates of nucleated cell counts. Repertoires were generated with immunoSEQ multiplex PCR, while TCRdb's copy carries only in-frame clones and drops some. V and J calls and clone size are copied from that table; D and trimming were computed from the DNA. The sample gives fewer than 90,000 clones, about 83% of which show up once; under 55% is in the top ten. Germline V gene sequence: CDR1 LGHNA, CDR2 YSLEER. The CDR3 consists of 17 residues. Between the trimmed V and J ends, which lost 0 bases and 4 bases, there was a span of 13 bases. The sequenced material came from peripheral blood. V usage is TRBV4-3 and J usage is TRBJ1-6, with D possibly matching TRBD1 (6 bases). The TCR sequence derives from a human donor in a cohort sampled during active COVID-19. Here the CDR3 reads CASSQEATGTYNSPLHF. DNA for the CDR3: TGCGCCAGCAGCCAAGAGGCTACAGGGACATATAATTCACCCCTCCACTTT.